The sequence of this TCR beta chain was determined in a study of beta chain features in type 1 diabetes (dated by TCRdb to 2016 to 2018). Context from the whole study: Mean age, gender distribution, total cell number and subset yield were not different between patients and healthy donors. A total of some 110 million sorted cells were examined across all samples, and a strong correlation was observed between cell number per subset and RNA yield. In the study, TCRB repertoires of sorted circulating CD4+ T cell subsets from recently diagnosed type 1 diabetes patients were compared with those of matched healthy donors. Regulatory and stem cell-like memory subsets were obtained from only 8 patients and about 8 healthy donors, while naive and central memory subsets were obtained from all 30 or so donors. Summary of the overall study and its limitations: Patients with type 1 diabetes made fewer insertions and deleted more nucleotides at VDJ recombination sites, implying thymic rearrangement abnormalities. PCR might favor shorter templates, but patient and control samples were amplified and corrected together, so any skew would affect both groups equally. HLA sub-analyses involved small numbers of individuals, so any influence of HLA type on TCRB rearrangement remained unresolved. Naive, central memory and regulatory TCRB repertoires appeared to be more similar among patients than among healthy donors. Type 1 diabetes patients showed a moderate but significant shortening of TCRB CDR3 length in all four CD4+ subsets. Because cDNA rather than genomic DNA was sequenced, highly expressing activated cells could have been over-represented, although no difference in activation and CD3 levels was found between groups.

In its sample, this clone was seen a few times. The antigen it recognizes is unknown. No per-base quality is available; no much larger clone lies one base away. The High Capacity cDNA Reverse Transcription Kit was used to reverse transcribe all of the isolated RNA, meaning that expressed TCRB transcripts were what got sequenced. Naive, central memory and regulatory T cell samples underwent deep immunoSEQ sequencing, averaging about 3.57 million total reads per sample. After sorted cells were lysed in RLT buffer, RNA was extracted with DNase-treated RNeasy Micro or Mini kits, with the choice depending on cell number. To prevent cross-contamination, every cell subset was processed on its own, while patient and healthy donor samples were processed together. Using the immunoSEQ multiplex PCR, TCRB sequences were amplified from cDNA into 87-bp fragments spanning the CDR3 region. Sequencing of the amplicons was performed on the Illumina HiSeq platform. From the authors' description of their analysis: Synthetic template baselines were used to correct PCR bias computationally, reads within Hamming distance 2 were collapsed, and singletons that could not be merged were discarded. Reads were aligned to IMGT to assign V, D and J genes, CDR3 length, and insertions or deletions at six rearrangement sites. Clonotype counts were normalized to sorted cell number within each subset before computing true diversity and Gini coefficients with the tcR R package. The overlap coefficient, calculated on TCRB nucleotide sequences, was used to measure repertoire sharing. As a proxy for the pre-selection repertoire, out-of-frame TCRB sequences from naive cells were analyzed. TCRdb's version of the immuneACCESS table is confined to in-frame rearrangements and falls short of the full clone set. An unresolved V gene accounts for under half of the shortfall where checked; the remainder is of unknown origin. The V and J calls and clone size are taken from that table; D and trimming were inferred from the DNA. The sample table contains 240,000 or so clones; only one count was recorded for around 65% of them. Of the sample, 0.053% is held by the ten largest clones.

A single peripheral blood draw of around 0.11 L on average was collected from each donor into heparinised tubes. A BD FACSAria II was used to sort naive, central memory, regulatory and stem cell-like memory CD4+ T cells with a panel that included CD45RO, CCR7, CD25, CD127, CD95 and CD27. Purity was above 95% for every sorted population. PBMCs were isolated right away by Lymphoprep density gradient centrifugation and were stained directly, without culture. Samples were stained and sorted in pairs, with one healthy donor and one patient per experiment, so that batch effects were minimized. CDR1 LNHDA and CDR2 SQIVND are derived from the germline V gene (reference sequence). The germline V end is reduced by 6 bases and the J end by 4 bases; junction bases left unmatched: 4. The CDR3 runs 13 amino acids, cysteine and phenylalanine included. Left in the record is the CDR3 DNA by itself, 39 bases read in frame from the first base.

The source of this sequence is a man aged 30 to 45 in good health. Sequencing used naive CD4+ T cells from blood. Read against the paper, the sample's cell subset or site label means: true naive CD4+ T cells. The rearrangement joined TRBV19 to TRBJ2-7; TRBD2 fits 9 bases in the junction. CDR3 sequence: CASSWTSEYEQYF. The nucleotide sequence is TGTGCCAGTAGCTGGACTAGCGAGTACGAGCAGTACTTC.